These 31 T cell receptor beta chains came from one sample sequenced in a study of T cells in Graves' hyperthyroidism and ophthalmopathy. RNA transcripts gave rise to amplified TCR beta CDR3 regions. A set of HTBI primers served as the primers for a first-round RT-PCR of the TCR CDR3. Using its own MiXCR run on the multiplex PCR reads, TCRdb lists one record per CDR3 protein. The sample consists of 500,000 to 600,000 distinct CDR3 sequences, just over 45% of them appearing once. Source material: peripheral blood or thyroid tissue (not recorded which). The origin of the receptors is an adult woman with Graves' disease, either hyperthyroidism or ophthalmopathy (not recorded which).

This clonotype has just a few counts. V gene TRBV20-1 combines with J gene TRBJ2-7; 9 nucleotides match TRBD2. V shed 4 bases, J shed 7 bases, and the junction held 8 bases outside the gene matches. Germline assignment: CDR1 DFQATT and CDR2 SNEGSKA (reference sequence). The CDR3 length is 13 residues. As DNA, the CDR3 is TGCAGTGCTACCCGGCGGCTAGCGGGAGAGCAGTACTTC. Translating gives CSATRRLAGEQYF.

This clonotype showed up many times. The chain couples TRBV5-1 to TRBJ2-2; 10 positions match TRBD2. Germline CDR1 and CDR2: SGHRS and YFSETQ. V lost 3 bases and J lost 5; bases outside the gene matches: 4. There are 15 residues in the CDR3. In nucleotides, the CDR3 is TGCGCCAGCAGCTCGCTAGCGGGAGTAACCGGGGAGCTGTTTTTT. Its protein is CASSSLAGVTGELFF.

The chain joins TRBV7-2 to TRBJ1-1; possible D gene TRBD1, 6 bases. V lost 4 bases and J lost 4, with 13 bases in between. This CDR3 comprises 14 residues. Germline V gene lookup returns CDR1 SGHTA and CDR2 FQGNSA. DNA for the CDR3: TGTGCCAGCAGCTCAACGGCGGGGGCCACTGAAGCTTTCTTT. Its protein is CASSSTAGATEAFF.

The chain employs TRBV20-1 and TRBJ2-7, with unresolved D. This CDR3 has 11 residues. V lost 5 bases and J 2 bases, leaving 7 bases between the germline ends. The germline V gene encodes CDR1 DFQATT and CDR2 SNEGSKA (reference sequence). The CDR3 region is CSAPGPYEQYF. CDR3 sequence (DNA): TGCAGTGCTCCCGGGCCCTACGAGCAGTACTTC.

This rearrangement joins TRBV7-9 to TRBJ1-2; perhaps TRBD1 as D (6 bases). V was shortened by 7 bases and J by 3 bases, with 9 bases between the two germline ends. This CDR3 comprises 12 residues. CDR1 is SEHNR, CDR2 FQNEAQ, per germline (reference sequence). DNA for the CDR3: TGTGCCAGCAACAGGGTGGACTATGGCTACACCTTC. Translating gives CASNRVDYGYTF.

This clonotype was observed many times. The chain recombines TRBV20-1 with TRBJ1-5, with D unclear. Germline-derived CDR1 and CDR2 are DFQATT and SNEGSKA (reference sequence). The CDR3 consists of 16 residues. The ends were cut back, 0 bases at V and 3 bases at J, with 15 bases in the middle. CDR3 DNA sequence: TGCAGTGCTAGAGAGGGAATCTGGCAGATCAATCAGCCCCAGCATTTT. This encodes CSAREGIWQINQPQHF.

This rearrangement joins TRBV15 to TRBJ2-5; D is tentatively TRBD1 or TRBD2 (7 bases each). Deletions cut 9 bases from V and 1 base from J, with 15 bases between. Germline loops: CDR1 LNHNV, CDR2 YYDKDF (reference sequence). This CDR3 region has 14 residues. CDR3 protein: CATVRGGLQETQYF. The CDR3 DNA reads as TGTGCCACGGTCAGGGGGGGCCTCCAAGAGACCCAGTACTTC.

This clonotype was picked up many times. The chain links TRBV28 to TRBJ2-5; a possible D gene is TRBD2 (10 bases). The CDR3 has 18 amino acids. V was pared by 8 bases and J by 5 bases, with 30 bases between. Germline lookup yields CDR1 MDHEN and CDR2 SYDVKM. The chain's CDR3 is CASDDRGWSSGRGETQYF. DNA of the CDR3: TGTGCCAGCGACGACAGGGGGTGGTCTAGCGGGAGAGGGGAGACCCAGTACTTC.

This chain connects TRBV10-3 to TRBJ2-2; the D gene is possibly TRBD1 (6 bases). The germline CDR1 and CDR2 sequences are ENHRY and SYGVKD. The CDR3 extends over 15 amino acids. V shed 3 bases and J shed 7 bases, with 15 bases lying between them. The CDR3 sequence: CAISDTRGSVGELFF. The CDR3 bases are TGTGCCATCAGTGATACTAGGGGGAGTGTCGGGGAGCTGTTTTTT.

This clonotype appeared a single time. An end of the junction differs from the germline gene, which may be a read error. The chain recombines TRBV10-3 with TRBJ1-3; D call uncertain. This CDR3 is built from 15 residues. Per the germline V gene, CDR1 is ENHRY and CDR2 is SYGVKD. CDR3 region: CASSYSWQSGNTIYF. The CDR3 DNA reads TGTGCCAGCAGTTACTCGTGGCAGTCTGGAAACACCATATATTTT.

This clonotype was detected many times. The chain uses TRBV5-1 and TRBJ2-7, with 9 bases aligning to TRBD2. This CDR3 is built from 17 residues. Germline V CDR1 and CDR2: SGHRS, YFSETQ. With V trimmed by 1 base and J by 4 bases, 12 bases remained unmatched. The CDR3 loop is CASSLRYPTTSGYEQYF. In DNA, the CDR3 is TGCGCCAGCAGCTTGCGTTATCCCACGACTAGCGGTTACGAGCAGTACTTC.

The CDR3 region is CASSLVTTDTQYF. CDR3 bases: TGTGCCAGCAGCTTAGTAACCACAGATACGCAGTATTTT. The chain carries TRBV7-2 and TRBJ2-3; no firm D call. The CDR3 covers 13 residues. V lost 1 base, J lost 2 bases, and 4 bases lay in between. The germline V gene encodes CDR1 SGHTA and CDR2 FQGNSA. Looking up the rest from reference TRBV7-2 and TRBJ2-3 gives the full variable domain: GAGVSQSPSNKVTEKGKDVELRCDPISGHTALYWYRQSLGQGLEFLIYFQGNSAPDKSGLPSDRFSAERTGGSVSTLTIQRTQQEDSAVYLCASSLVTTDTQYFGPGTRLTVL.

This clonotype appeared once. This rearrangement joins TRBV20-1 to TRBJ2-7; TRBD2 agrees at 9 bases. The junction had 18 bases not matched to a gene; V was cut back by 0 bases and J by 6 bases. The germline V gene has CDR1 DFQATT and CDR2 SNEGSKA (reference sequence). The CDR3 extends over 18 amino acids. The CDR3 loop is CSARDREISGTSSPEQYF. In DNA, the CDR3 is TGCAGTGCTAGAGATAGAGAGATTAGCGGGACTAGCTCCCCCGAGCAGTACTTC.

CDR3 sequence: CSARGQRGGLETQYF. CDR3 in DNA: TGCAGTGCTAGAGGACAGCGTGGGGGGTTGGAGACCCAGTACTTC. The rearrangement uses TRBV20-1 and TRBJ2-5; TRBD2 is a possible D gene (6 bases). The V and J ends lost 1 base and 5 bases respectively, with 17 bases between them. Germline loops: CDR1 DFQATT, CDR2 SNEGSKA (reference sequence). There are 15 residues in the CDR3.

Many counts were recorded for this clonotype. The chain is built from TRBV5-6 and TRBJ2-5, with 7 bases aligning to TRBD1. V was clipped by 0 bases and J by 13 bases; unmatched bases: 9. CDR1 is SGHDT, CDR2 YYEEEE, per germline. The CDR3 runs 13 residues. The CDR3 DNA is TGTGCCAGCAGCTTGGCCGGAACGACAGGGTGGTACTTC. Translating gives CASSLAGTTGWYF.

The chain has TRBV5-1 and TRBJ1-2; D remains ambiguous. CDR1 and CDR2 (germline): SGHRS, YFSETQ. Trimming took off 0 bases at V and 12 bases at J, with 18 bases between the two ends. There are 14 residues in the CDR3. The CDR3 reads CASSLGLGKSGNTF. For the CDR3, the DNA is TGCGCCAGCAGCTTGGGATTGGGGAAATCTGGAAACACCTTC.

This clonotype was counted ten times or more. J is TRBJ1-2 and V is TRBV5-1, with 7 bases lining up with TRBD1. This CDR3 region has 14 residues. With 4 bases clipped from V and 8 bases from J, the junction kept 11 bases outside the gene matches. The germline CDR1 and CDR2 sequences are SGHRS and YFSETQ. This CDR3 is CASSGGTASAGYTF. For the CDR3, the DNA is TGCGCCAGCAGCGGAGGGACAGCCAGTGCGGGCTACACCTTC.

This clonotype was picked up many times. CDR3 region: CASSQGQTFPNYGYTF. Written as DNA, the CDR3 is TGCGCCAGCAGCCAGGGACAGACTTTTCCTAACTATGGCTACACCTTC. The J gene is TRBJ1-2, the V gene TRBV4-1, with 7 bases that match TRBD1. Trimming at V came to 3 bases and at J to 0 bases, leaving 7 bases not matched to a gene. The CDR3 spans 16 residues. The V gene's germline CDR1 is MGHRA and CDR2 YSYEKL.

About this clonotype: One end of the junction is discordant with germline, which a read error may explain. V gene TRBV18 combines with J gene TRBJ1-3; D is uncertain. Germline assignment: CDR1 KGHSH and CDR2 LQKENI. The CDR3 runs 13 residues. The CDR3 coding sequence is TGTGCCAGCTCACAGCCCTCTGGAAACGCCATATATTTT. Amino acid sequence: CASSQPSGNAIYF.

In its sample, this clonotype was seen a few times. The CDR3 here is CAIRETGGEQYF. The CDR3 nucleotides read TGTGCCATCAGGGAGACAGGGGGCGAGCAGTACTTC. The chain couples TRBV10-3 to TRBJ2-7; 9 nucleotides agree with TRBD1. CDR3 length: 12 residues. Germline V gene lookup returns CDR1 ENHRY and CDR2 SYGVKD. J gave up 6 bases and V 6 bases, and 3 bases lay outside the gene matches.

A few counts support this clonotype. CDR3 DNA: TGCAGCTTGTTACAGGGAGGAACTGAAGCTTTCTTT. Translation gives CSLLQGGTEAFF. This chain joins TRBV29-1 and TRBJ1-1; weak D call: TRBD1 (6 bases). Trimming left V 8 bases short and J 5 bases short, with 15 bases between. Germline assignment: CDR1 SQVTM and CDR2 ANQGSEA. The CDR3 runs to 12 residues. Using reference TRBV29-1 and TRBJ1-1 for the parts outside the CDR3, the full variable domain is SAVISQKPSRDICQRGTSLTIQCQVDSQVTMMFWYRQQPGQSLTLIATANQGSEATYESGFVIDKFPISRPNLTFSTLTVSNMSPEDSSIYLCSLLQGGTEAFFGQGTRLTVV.

This clonotype was recorded at least ten times. The chain links TRBV19 to TRBJ2-2; D is unclear. Germline CDR1 LNHDA, CDR2 SQIVND (reference sequence). Trimming removed 7 bases from V and 7 bases from J, with 10 bases in between. CDR3 length: 12 residues. The CDR3 DNA follows: TGTGCCAGTACCCCCGACCTCGGGGAGCTGTTTTTT. Translation gives CASTPDLGELFF.

This chain links TRBV19 with TRBJ2-7; no definite D call. V lost 0 bases and J 2 bases, leaving 5 bases between the germline ends. In germline, CDR1 is LNHDA, CDR2 SQIVND (reference sequence). The CDR3 is 13 amino acids. This chain's CDR3 is CASSIDRTYEQYF. The CDR3 DNA is TGTGCCAGTAGTATAGACAGGACCTACGAGCAGTACTTC.

The table lists this clonotype with many counts. The chain has TRBV20-1 and TRBJ2-7, with a tentative D call TRBD2 (6 bases). There are 17 residues in the CDR3. The germline CDR1 and CDR2 sequences are DFQATT and SNEGSKA (reference sequence). Trimming cost V 0 bases and J 7 bases, with 25 bases left between them. The CDR3 bases are TGCAGTGCTAGAGACCTTTCGGCAGCGGGCCACATACTGGAGCAGTACTTC. Translating gives CSARDLSAAGHILEQYF.

This clonotype was observed at least ten times. V gene TRBV12-3 or TRBV12-4 combines with J gene TRBJ2-2; perhaps TRBD2 as D (6 bases). This CDR3 has 16 amino acids. V lost 3 bases and J lost 3, with 14 bases in between. The CDR3 DNA reads TGTGCCAGCAGTTTTTCTGGCGGGACGGACACCGGGGAGCTGTTTTTT. This codes for CASSFSGGTDTGELFF.

This clonotype has ten or more counts. This chain connects TRBV2 to TRBJ2-7, with 9 bases matching TRBD2. This CDR3 contains 18 residues. CDR1 and CDR2 from the germline V gene are SNHLY and FYNNEI. Unmatched junction bases numbered 10, after V lost 1 base and J lost 0 bases. The CDR3 here is CASSEEPGLALSSYEQYF. In nucleotides, the CDR3 is TGTGCCAGCAGTGAAGAACCGGGACTAGCCCTTAGCTCCTACGAGCAGTACTTC.

The genes are TRBV10-3 and TRBJ1-5; 9 bases are a match to TRBD1. After removal of 4 bases from V and 14 bases from J, the junction contained 12 bases not matched to a gene. CDR3 length: 14 amino acids. Germline V gives CDR1 ENHRY, CDR2 SYGVKD. The CDR3 DNA sequence: TGTGCCATCAGTGGGGGAGAGGACAGGGGCCACGAGCATTTT. Translated, it gives CAISGGEDRGHEHF.

Of note for this clonotype: One end of the junction fails to match germline, which may point to a read error. This chain's CDR3 is CASSFYGRPWSPLHF. The CDR3 bases are TGTGCCAGCAGCTTCTACGGCAGGCCTTGGTCACCCCTCCACTTT. V gene TRBV5-1 combines with J gene TRBJ1-6; D is ambiguous. CDR1 is SGHRS, CDR2 YFSETQ, per germline. The length of the CDR3 is 15 residues. The entire variable domain, with the rest obtained from reference TRBV5-1 and TRBJ1-6, is as follows: KAGVTQTPRYLIKTRGQQVTLSCSPISGHRSVSWYQQTPGQGLQFLFEYFSETQRNKGNFPGRFSGRQFSNSRSEMNVSTLELGDSALYLCASSFYGRPWSPLHFGNGTRLTVT.

The chain combines TRBV7-9 with TRBJ2-7, with 11 positions matching TRBD2. Germline CDR1 SEHNR, CDR2 FQNEAQ (reference sequence). This CDR3 is built from 18 residues. V shed 4 bases, J shed 1 base, and the junction held 12 bases outside the gene matches. The CDR3 region has the DNA TGTGCCAGCAGCTATAACCCGGGACTAGCGGAGGAATCCTACGAGCAGTACTTC. This sequence encodes CASSYNPGLAEESYEQYF.

A note on this clonotype: Since the CDR3 does not end with the conserved phenylalanine or tryptophan, this likely comes from a read error. The limits of the CDR3 on the DNA are not certain, so only TCRdb's listed CDR3 is given. V and J are TRBV7-9 and TRBJ1-2; the D call TRBD1 from the table was never checked on the DNA. The CDR3 contains 9 residues when both ends are counted. Germline V gene lookup returns CDR1 SEHNR and CDR2 FQNEAQ (reference sequence). CDR3 in amino acids: CASSQEGAG.

This clonotype was detected many times. This chain links TRBV7-9 with TRBJ2-7, with 10 bases that match TRBD2. Trimming at V came to 2 bases and at J to 3 bases, leaving 4 bases not matched to a gene. Germline assignment: CDR1 SEHNR and CDR2 FQNEAQ (reference sequence). CDR3 length equals 15 residues. The CDR3 DNA sequence: TGTGCCAGCAGCTTATCCCTAGCGGGAGTCTACGAGCAGTACTTC. This encodes CASSLSLAGVYEQYF.